This passage covers 23 T cell receptor beta chains from one sample sequenced in a study of blood T cell repertoires in COVID-19. TCRdb's copy holds only in-frame clones and misses some; the assay was immunoSEQ multiplex PCR. The sample shows approximately 190,000 clones, just over 85% of them seen only once. Sample: peripheral blood. The origin of the receptors is an elderly man with acute or convalescent COVID-19.

The gene calls are TRBV14 and TRBJ1-4; D unclear. This CDR3 spans 12 amino acids. V dropped 0 bases and J dropped 10 bases, with 6 bases sitting between them. CDR1 is SGHDN and CDR2 is FVKESK in the germline V gene. The CDR3, as DNA: TGTGCCAGCAGCCAAGATCGGGGAAAACTGTTTTTT. It is translated as CASSQDRGKLFF.

The CDR3 reads CASRDLRTDYGYTF. The CDR3 DNA reads TGTGCCAGCAGAGACCTTCGGACAGACTATGGCTACACCTTC. V gene TRBV11-2 combines with J gene TRBJ1-2, with D possibly being TRBD1 (6 bases). The germline gives CDR1 SGHAT, CDR2 FQNNGV. This CDR3 has 14 residues. Trimming pared 6 bases from V and 3 bases from J, leaving 14 bases between.

This clone was detected once. The chain combines TRBV6-2 or TRBV6-3 with TRBJ2-3; 9 nucleotides align to TRBD2. The V and J ends lost 6 bases and 6 bases, in that order; junction bases with no gene match: 19. Germline lookup yields CDR1 MNHEY and CDR2 SVGEGT. The CDR3 spans 18 residues. CDR3 loop: CASSPSLFSGSFSDTQYF. Here the CDR3 DNA reads TGTGCCAGCAGCCCATCCCTCTTTAGCGGGAGCTTTTCGGATACGCAGTATTTT.

The V gene is TRBV27, the J gene TRBJ1-2; 9 positions match TRBD1. The V segment lost 5 bases and the J segment 4 bases; nucleotides outside the gene matches: 8. The germline CDR1 and CDR2 sequences are MNHEY and SMNVEV (reference sequence). The CDR3 sequence is 15 residues long. The CDR3 region is CASSVPGQGIYGYTF. The CDR3 DNA reads TGTGCCAGCAGTGTACCGGGACAGGGTATCTATGGCTACACCTTC.

This rearrangement joins TRBV10-3 to TRBJ2-1, with TRBD2 matching 10 bases. Unmatched junction bases numbered 8, after V lost 10 bases and J lost 2 bases. Germline CDR1 reads ENHRY; CDR2 reads SYGVKD. The CDR3 is 15 residues long. In nucleotides, the CDR3 is TGTGCCACGGGACTAGCGCGTTCTACCTACAATGAGCAGTTCTTC. Amino acids: CATGLARSTYNEQFF.

The rearrangement links TRBV18 to TRBJ2-5; 7 bases match TRBD2. Germline V gene data show CDR1 as KGHSH and CDR2 as LQKENI. J gave up 1 base and V 10 bases, and 6 bases lay outside the gene matches. The CDR3 has 13 amino acids. In DNA form, the CDR3 reads TGTGCCACGCGGGGGTCGGCCCAAGAGACCCAGTACTTC. This sequence encodes CATRGSAQETQYF. Full variable domain (remainder filled in from reference TRBV18 and TRBJ2-5): NAGVMQNPRHLVRRRGQEARLRCSPMKGHSHVYWYRQLPEEGLKFMVYLQKENIIDESGMPKERFSAEFPKEGPSILRIQQVVRGDSAAYFCATRGSAQETQYFGPGTRLLVL.

This chain connects TRBV20-1 to TRBJ2-7; 11 nucleotides agree with TRBD2. There are 14 residues in the CDR3. Germline V gene lookup returns CDR1 DFQATT and CDR2 SNEGSKA (reference sequence). Germline trimming cut 3 bases from V and 4 bases from J; bases unmatched to any gene: 5. CDR3 DNA: TGCAGTGCTAGTCTACTAGCGGGAGTATACGAGCAGTACTTC. The encoded protein is CSASLLAGVYEQYF.

The rearrangement links TRBV28 to TRBJ1-5; the D gene is possibly TRBD1 (5 bases). The V gene lost 10 bases and the J gene lost 4 bases, with 14 bases spanning the gap. Germline assignment: CDR1 MDHEN and CDR2 SYDVKM. The CDR3 has 13 residues. Written as DNA, the CDR3 is TGTGCCACCATGTGGGGGGTAAATCAGCCCCAGCATTTT. Encoded protein: CATMWGVNQPQHF.

The rearrangement uses TRBV6-5 and TRBJ1-1; tentative D call: TRBD1 (5 bases). V was clipped by 8 bases and J by 1 base, with 5 bases between them. CDR1 and CDR2 (germline): MNHEY, SVGAGI. The CDR3 is made up of 11 amino acids. In DNA, the CDR3 is TGTGCCAGCCAGGGGAACACTGAAGCTTTCTTT. It codes for CASQGNTEAFF.

This rearrangement joins TRBV14 to TRBJ2-1; maybe TRBD2 (5 bases). Per the germline V gene, CDR1 is SGHDN and CDR2 is FVKESK. CDR3 length: 15 amino acids. The V end lost 1 base, the J end lost 9 bases, and 16 bases lay between the germline ends. This CDR3 is CASSQVYGVAGEQFF. The CDR3 nucleotides are TGTGCCAGCAGCCAAGTTTACGGGGTAGCCGGTGAGCAGTTCTTC.

This clone has only one observation. The chain joins TRBV5-1 to TRBJ1-1; possible D gene TRBD1, 5 bases. The CDR3 sequence is 15 residues long. Germline values: CDR1 SGHRS, CDR2 YFSETQ. Trimming shortened V by 0 bases and J by 3 bases, and 12 bases separated the two germline ends. CDR3 amino acids: CASSLGSQGDTEAFF. As DNA, the CDR3 is TGCGCCAGCAGCTTGGGATCGCAGGGCGACACTGAAGCTTTCTTT.

This sequence joins TRBV27 and TRBJ2-3; the D gene is possibly TRBD1 (5 bases). V was trimmed by 3 bases and J by 5 bases, leaving 12 bases between them. CDR1 is MNHEY and CDR2 is SMNVEV in the germline V gene (reference sequence). This CDR3 has 14 residues. This CDR3 reads CASSFWQGEDTQYF. The CDR3 bases are TGTGCCAGCAGTTTTTGGCAGGGTGAAGATACGCAGTATTTT.

The chain couples TRBV12-5 to TRBJ1-2, with D tentatively TRBD1 (6 bases). The V gene lost 5 bases and the J gene lost 5 bases, with 12 bases spanning the gap. The CDR3 extends over 13 amino acids. The germline V gene has CDR1 LGHNT and CDR2 FRNRAP. The CDR3 bases are TGTGCTAGTGGTACCGGACAGTCATATGGCTACACCTTC. Translation gives CASGTGQSYGYTF.

The chain combines TRBV7-9 with TRBJ2-1, with no clear D. CDR3 size: 15 residues. The V gene lost 2 bases and the J gene lost 0 bases, with 8 bases spanning the gap. CDR1 and CDR2 (germline): SEHNR, FQNEAQ (reference sequence). In DNA form, the CDR3 reads TGTGCCAGCAGCTTAACATGGGCCTCCTACAATGAGCAGTTCTTC. Translated, it gives CASSLTWASYNEQFF. Variable domain in full (rest from reference TRBV7-9 and TRBJ2-1): DTGVSQNPRHKITKRGQNVTFRCDPISEHNRLYWYRQTLGQGPEFLTYFQNEAQLEKSRLLSDRFSAERPKGSFSTLEIQRTEQGDSAMYLCASSLTWASYNEQFFGPGTRLTVL.

This sequence joins TRBV19 and TRBJ1-5; D not resolved. The V gene's germline CDR1 is LNHDA and CDR2 SQIVND (reference sequence). V was trimmed by 2 bases and J by 4 bases, leaving 12 bases between them. There are 15 residues in the CDR3. Written as DNA, the CDR3 is TGTGCCAGTAGTATATCGTCAGGCGGGAATCAGCCCCAGCATTTT. Protein sequence: CASSISSGGNQPQHF.

The CDR3 DNA follows: TGTGCCAGCTCACGAACTACGGGGAACCGGGAGCTGTTTTTT. Its protein is CASSRTTGNRELFF. The rearrangement joins TRBV18 to TRBJ2-2; weak D call: TRBD2 (5 bases). CDR3 length equals 14 residues. The V and J ends lost 4 bases and 9 bases respectively, with 15 bases between them. Germline V CDR1 and CDR2: KGHSH, LQKENI. Based on the CDR3 plus reference TRBV18 and TRBJ2-2, the full variable domain is NAGVMQNPRHLVRRRGQEARLRCSPMKGHSHVYWYRQLPEEGLKFMVYLQKENIIDESGMPKERFSAEFPKEGPSILRIQQVVRGDSAAYFCASSRTTGNRELFFGEGSRLTVL.

The rearrangement links TRBV25-1 to TRBJ1-1, with D possibly being TRBD1 (6 bases). Germline loops: CDR1 MGHDK, CDR2 SYGVNS. The CDR3 has 13 residues. Trimming stripped 8 bases from V and 2 bases from J, with 12 bases between. The CDR3 DNA sequence: TGTGCCAGCGTGGACAGTTTCAACACTGAAGCTTTCTTT. Its translation: CASVDSFNTEAFF.

This rearrangement joins TRBV12-2 to TRBJ2-1; the table's D call, TRBD2, was not checked against the DNA. TRBV12-2 is shown as a pseudogene. The CDR3 length is 15 residues. The DNA of the CDR3 is TGTGCAAGTCGCCCTACTAGCCAGTATTCTAATGAGCAGTTCTTC. It specifies CASRPTSQYSNEQFF.

This chain links TRBV27 with TRBJ2-7, with D possibly TRBD2 on 6 matching bases. Germline CDR1 is MNHEY and CDR2 is SMNVEV (reference sequence). The V gene lost 2 bases and the J gene lost 4 bases, with 12 bases spanning the gap. The CDR3 is 14 residues long. The CDR3: CASSLELGRYEQYF. The CDR3 DNA is TGTGCCAGCAGTTTAGAGTTAGGGAGGTACGAGCAGTACTTC.

This sequence joins TRBV3-1 (or the pseudogene TRBV3-2) and TRBJ1-5, with 7 bases matching TRBD1. The CDR3 covers 15 residues. Per the germline V gene, CDR1 is LGHDT and CDR2 is YNNKEL (reference sequence). Trimming removed 2 bases from V and 3 bases from J; junction bases left unmatched: 4. The chain's CDR3 is CASSQRGGANQPQHF. The CDR3 nucleotides are TGTGCCAGCAGCCAAAGAGGGGGCGCCAATCAGCCCCAGCATTTT.

The rearrangement joins TRBV19 to TRBJ1-1, with D possibly TRBD1 on 5 matching bases. There are 14 residues in the CDR3. Germline V gives CDR1 LNHDA, CDR2 SQIVND (reference sequence). The V end was cut by 0 bases, the J end by 4 bases, with 9 bases between. CDR3 in DNA: TGTGCCAGTAGTATAGATCGGGGGGGCACTGAAGCTTTCTTT. Translating gives CASSIDRGGTEAFF.

In DNA form, the CDR3 reads TGTGCCAGCAGCTTGGGACAGACCTCCTACGAGCAGTACTTC. Translated: CASSLGQTSYEQYF. The chain uses TRBV7-9 and TRBJ2-7; 7 nucleotides align to TRBD1. With V trimmed by 3 bases and J by 0 bases, 2 bases remained unmatched. This CDR3 has 14 amino acids. The germline V gene has CDR1 SEHNR and CDR2 FQNEAQ (reference sequence).

This chain connects TRBV23-1 to TRBJ1-5; 12 bases align to TRBD1. TRBV23-1 carries the ORF label, with uncertain function. The CDR3 length is 19 residues. J gave up 4 bases and V 0 bases, and 10 bases lay outside the gene matches. CDR3 residues: CASSQSSRGTGGENQPQHF. CDR3 nucleotide sequence: TGCGCCAGCAGTCAATCGAGCAGGGGGACAGGGGGCGAGAATCAGCCCCAGCATTTT.